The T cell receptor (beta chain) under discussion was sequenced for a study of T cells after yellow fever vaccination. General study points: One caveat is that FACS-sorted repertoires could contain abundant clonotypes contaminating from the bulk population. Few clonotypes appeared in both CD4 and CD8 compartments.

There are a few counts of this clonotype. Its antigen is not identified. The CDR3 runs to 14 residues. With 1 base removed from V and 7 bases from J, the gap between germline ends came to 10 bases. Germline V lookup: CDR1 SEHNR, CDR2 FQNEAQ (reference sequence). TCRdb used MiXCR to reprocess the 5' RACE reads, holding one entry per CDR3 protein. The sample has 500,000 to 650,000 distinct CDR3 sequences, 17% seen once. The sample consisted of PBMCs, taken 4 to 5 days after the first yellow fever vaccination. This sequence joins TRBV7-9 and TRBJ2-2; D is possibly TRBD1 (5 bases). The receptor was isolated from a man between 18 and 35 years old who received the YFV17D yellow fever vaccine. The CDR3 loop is CASSLGTQNGELFF. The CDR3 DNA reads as TGTGCCAGCAGCTTAGGGACACAAAACGGGGAGCTGTTTTTT.